Included here is one T cell receptor beta chain sequence, with context. This specimen comes from a study of T cell clones after liver transplantation. Study-level background: Immunosuppression withdrawal was tried within 2 years after liver transplantation in this trial. Until 12-24 months post-transplant, subjects got standard immunosuppression and no induction.

The assay was immunoSEQ multiplex PCR, and TCRdb's table has in-frame clones only and misses some. The sample has under 85,000 clones, about 80% seen once. Per the germline V gene, CDR1 is MNHNY and CDR2 is SVGAGI (reference sequence). The length of the CDR3 is 14 residues. The V segment lost 6 bases and the J segment 5 bases; nucleotides outside the gene matches: 6. V and J are TRBV6-6 and TRBJ1-4; 7 bases map to TRBD1. This clonotype originated in a human patient who received a liver transplant. Part of the T cells may come from the graft donor. This specimen was CD4+ T cells from blood, taken 12 months after liver transplant. The CDR3 DNA reads as TGTGCCAGCAGCCGACAGGGAAACAATGAAAAACTGTTTTTT. Its translation: CASSRQGNNEKLFF.